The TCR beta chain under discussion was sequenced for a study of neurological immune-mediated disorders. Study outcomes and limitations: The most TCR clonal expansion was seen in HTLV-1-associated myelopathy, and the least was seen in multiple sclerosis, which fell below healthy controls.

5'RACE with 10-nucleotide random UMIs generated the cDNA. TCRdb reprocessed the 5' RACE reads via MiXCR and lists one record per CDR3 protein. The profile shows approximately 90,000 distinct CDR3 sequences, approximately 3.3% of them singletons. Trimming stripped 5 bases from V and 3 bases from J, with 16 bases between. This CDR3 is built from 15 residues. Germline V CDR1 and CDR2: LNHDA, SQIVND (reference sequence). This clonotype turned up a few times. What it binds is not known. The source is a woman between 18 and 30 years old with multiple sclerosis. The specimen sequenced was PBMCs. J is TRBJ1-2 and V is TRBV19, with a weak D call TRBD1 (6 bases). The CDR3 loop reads CASSSSGTPYYGYTF. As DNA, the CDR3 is TGTGCCAGTAGTTCCTCCGGGACACCGTACTATGGCTACACCTTC. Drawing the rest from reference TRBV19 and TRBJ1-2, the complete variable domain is DGGITQSPKYLFRKEGQNVTLSCEQNLNHDAMYWYRQDPGQGLRLIYYSQIVNDFQKGDIAEGYSVSREKKESFPLTVTSAQKNPTAFYLCASSSSGTPYYGYTFGSGTRLTVV.